The T cell receptor (beta chain) under discussion was sequenced for a study of high-grade serous ovarian cancer treatment subgroups. Study details: Samples averaged 14,192 reads and roughly 7,500 unique TCR beta rearrangements. General study findings and limits: TCR relatedness rose with neoantigen level and trended with mutation load. Different patients shared almost no repertoire; same-patient tumors shared about 0.1 to 0.79. Repertoire analysis covered CDR3 alone, not CDR1 or CDR2.

The tumor samples were collected prior to definitive surgery or chemotherapy. This CDR3 region has 12 residues. The germline V gene has CDR1 KGHSH and CDR2 LQKENI. Trimming shortened V by 6 bases and J by 2 bases, and 8 bases separated the two germline ends. The table came from immunoSEQ multiplex PCR; TCRdb's copy has only in-frame clones and leaves some out. The data contain about 6,800 clones, approximately 79% of them singletons. For this clone: The antigen is not known.

The V gene is TRBV18, the J gene TRBJ2-7; weak D call: TRBD2 (5 bases). What was sequenced was tumor tissue. The TCR comes from a human donor with high-grade serous ovarian cancer. Here the CDR3 reads CASSGLTYEQYF. DNA of the CDR3: TGTGCCAGCTCTGGACTTACCTACGAGCAGTACTTC.